Sequencing of this T cell receptor beta chain was carried out in a study of cytomegalovirus exposure and HLA in healthy donors. Use of 60 Vbeta and 13 Jbeta primers characterized the PCR. This table comes from immunoSEQ multiplex PCR, and its TCRdb copy is limited to in-frame clones, with some not included. The sample lists 150,000 to 200,000 clones, 77% occurring once. The germline V and J ends were trimmed by 4 bases and 2 bases, with 17 bases remaining between them. The CDR3 is 16 amino acids. The germline V gene encodes CDR1 SGHRS and CDR2 YFSETQ. This chain links TRBV5-1 with TRBJ2-3; weak D call: TRBD1 (5 bases). Sequencing was performed on PBMCs. The sequence came from a male donor in good health and CMV-seropositive. This CDR3 is CASSPARDTLTDTQYF. CDR3 nucleotides: TGCGCCAGCAGCCCGGCCAGGGATACACTCACAGATACGCAGTATTTT.